This TCR beta chain came from a study of T cells in Graves' hyperthyroidism and ophthalmopathy. The overall study: Pretreatment peripheral blood was obtained at initial diagnosis.

Amplification of TCR beta CDR3 regions used RNA as the template. Researchers ran a first-round RT-PCR on the TCR CDR3 using the HTBI primer set. A single record per CDR3 protein comes from TCRdb applying MiXCR to the multiplex PCR reads. The sample consists of fewer than 350,000 distinct CDR3 sequences, roughly 13% of them appearing once. This clonotype came up many times. CDR3 size: 16 residues. Germline CDR1 is DFQATT and CDR2 is SNEGSKA (reference sequence). Trimming removed 5 bases from V and 4 bases from J; junction bases left unmatched: 16. The source is a middle-aged woman with Graves' hyperthyroidism. Sequenced sample: blood. The genes are TRBV20-1 and TRBJ1-1; 7 nucleotides line up with TRBD1. The CDR3 here is CSAGGITTGEGTEAFF. In nucleotides, the CDR3 is TGCAGTGCTGGAGGGATCACCACAGGGGAGGGCACTGAAGCTTTCTTT.